Here is one T cell receptor beta chain with its context. These data originate in a study of blood T cell repertoires in COVID-19. Original methodology: For nucleated cells, counts were estimated from reference gene primer amplification. The repertoire was sequenced with immunoSEQ multiplex PCR; TCRdb's copy has only in-frame clones and lacks some. V and J calls and clone size come straight from that table; D and trimming were deduced from the DNA. The table shows about 300,000 clones, with 80% to 90% occurring only once. The germline gives CDR1 LGHDT, CDR2 YNNKEL (reference sequence). The ends were cut back, 0 bases at V and 11 bases at J, with 10 bases in the middle. The CDR3 totals 12 residues. Enrolment of Seattle patients took place during active infection, and they were followed longitudinally.

The chain links TRBV3-1 (or the pseudogene TRBV3-2) to TRBJ1-1; no firm D call. The sequenced sample consisted of peripheral blood. This sequence originates from a woman in her forties or fifties with COVID-19, enrolled during active disease. The CDR3 DNA is TGTGCCAGCAGCCAAGAGGGCCTTGAGGCTTTCTTT. Protein sequence: CASSQEGLEAFF.